This entry lists 30 T cell receptor beta chains sequenced from one sample in a study of T cell responses to AZD1222 COVID-19 vaccine. Clones were sequenced by immunoSEQ multiplex PCR, and TCRdb holds only the in-frame ones, with some missing. In the table there are about 150,000 clones, over 75% of which are singletons. The specimen comprised peripheral blood, sampled 28 days after the second dose of the MenACWY control vaccine. The receptors stem from an adult who received the MenACWY meningococcal vaccine as a control.

This chain connects TRBV5-4 to TRBJ1-1; TRBD1 aligns across 9 bases. CDR3 size: 15 residues. Looked up from germline, CDR1 is SGHNT and CDR2 is YYREEE (reference sequence). J gave up 3 bases and V 2 bases, and 5 bases lay outside the gene matches. CDR3 region: CASSFKDRGYTEAFF. CDR3 DNA sequence: TGTGCCAGCAGCTTCAAGGACAGGGGTTACACTGAAGCTTTCTTT.

CDR3 DNA: TGTGCCAGTACAAAGAGGGGACCCAGCCTAATGAACACTGAAGCTTTCTTT. This sequence encodes CASTKRGPSLMNTEAFF. The chain carries TRBV5-8 and TRBJ1-1; maybe TRBD1 (5 bases). The V gene's germline CDR1 is SGHTS and CDR2 YDEGEE. V lost 8 bases to trimming and J lost 0 bases, with 23 bases between them. The CDR3 loop spans 17 amino acids.

The rearrangement links TRBV9 to TRBJ2-1, with D unresolved. V was clipped by 0 bases and J by 6 bases, with 4 bases between them. Germline CDR1 reads SGDLS; CDR2 reads YYNGEE. CDR3 length equals 12 residues. The DNA of the CDR3 is TGTGCCAGCAGCGTAGATCGCAATGAGCAGTTCTTC. Translated: CASSVDRNEQFF.

This clone has a handful of counts. This chain's CDR3 is CASSVAGANTGELFF. The CDR3 DNA is TGTGCCAGCAGCGTAGCAGGGGCGAACACCGGGGAGCTGTTTTTT. V gene TRBV9 combines with J gene TRBJ2-2; maybe TRBD1 (6 bases). The CDR3 contains 15 residues. Trimming cost V 0 bases and J 0 bases, with 6 bases left between them. Germline values: CDR1 SGDLS, CDR2 YYNGEE. Using reference TRBV9 and TRBJ2-2 for the parts outside the CDR3, the full variable domain is DSGVTQTPKHLITATGQRVTLRCSPRSGDLSVYWYQQSLDQGLQFLIQYYNGEERAKGNILERFSAQQFPDLHSELNLSSLELGDSALYFCASSVAGANTGELFFGEGSRLTVL.

This chain links TRBV21-1 with TRBJ2-7; TRBD2, as called in the table, went unchecked against the DNA. TRBV21-1 constitutes a pseudogene. The CDR3 consists of 18 residues. Written as DNA, the CDR3 is TGTGCCAGCAGCCCCAAGGCACTAGCGGGAGGGGACCTTTACGAGCAGTACTTC. Protein product: CASSPKALAGGDLYEQYF.

The genes are TRBV3-1 (or the pseudogene TRBV3-2) and TRBJ1-6; possibly TRBD1 for D (5 bases). The ends were cut back, 4 bases at V and 10 bases at J, with 11 bases in the middle. The CDR3 is 13 amino acids. Germline loops: CDR1 LGHDT, CDR2 YNNKEL (reference sequence). DNA for the CDR3: TGTGCCAGCAGCCCACTGGACAACTCACCCCTCCACTTT. This sequence encodes CASSPLDNSPLHF.

V and J are TRBV18 and TRBJ1-4, with D unclear. This CDR3 contains 17 residues. Trimming stripped 4 bases from V and 0 bases from J, with 15 bases between. The germline gives CDR1 KGHSH, CDR2 LQKENI. CDR3: CASSLSGGLATNEKLFF. The CDR3 nucleotides are TGTGCCAGCTCACTTTCGGGCGGGCTGGCAACTAATGAAAAACTGTTTTTT.

This chain uses TRBV3-1 (or the pseudogene TRBV3-2) with TRBJ1-6, with D possibly TRBD1 on 5 matching bases. CDR1 is LGHDT, CDR2 YNNKEL, per germline (reference sequence). The CDR3 is 13 residues long. Trimming shortened V by 1 base and J by 9 bases, and 7 bases separated the two germline ends. The CDR3 loop is CASSQAGSSPLHF. The CDR3 DNA sequence: TGTGCCAGCAGCCAAGCAGGGTCTTCACCCCTCCACTTT.

The CDR3 DNA reads as TGTGCCAGCAGCTGGATTGGGCAGGGTACGCAGTATTTT. This codes for CASSWIGQGTQYF. J is TRBJ2-3 and V is TRBV7-8; possible D gene TRBD1, 5 bases. CDR3 length: 13 residues. Per the germline V gene, CDR1 is SGHVS and CDR2 is FQNEAQ. V lost 4 bases and J 8 bases, leaving 13 bases between the germline ends.

The CDR3 nucleotides read TGTGCCAGCAGCGCGACCCGACAGGGTGTCTATGGCTACACCTTC. Its translation is CASSATRQGVYGYTF. V gene TRBV7-9 combines with J gene TRBJ1-2, with 7 bases aligning to TRBD1. V shed 5 bases, J shed 4 bases, and the junction held 10 bases outside the gene matches. This CDR3 has 15 amino acids. Germline CDR1 is SEHNR and CDR2 is FQNEAQ (reference sequence).

The chain recombines TRBV7-2 with TRBJ1-2; no clear D gene. Deletions cut 1 base from V and 2 bases from J, with 11 bases between. The CDR3 length is 15 residues. Germline V gives CDR1 SGHTA, CDR2 FQGNSA. CDR3: CASSLVGGNNYGYTF. CDR3 coding DNA: TGTGCCAGCAGCTTAGTAGGAGGGAACAACTATGGCTACACCTTC.

The chain employs TRBV7-9 and TRBJ1-4; TRBD1 might be the D (5 bases). Trimming took off 0 bases at V and 8 bases at J, with 16 bases between the two ends. Germline V CDR1 and CDR2: SEHNR, FQNEAQ (reference sequence). The length of the CDR3 is 16 residues. The CDR3 protein is CASSLALTGGEEKLFF. The CDR3 nucleotides read TGTGCCAGCAGCTTAGCGCTCACAGGCGGGGAAGAAAAACTGTTTTTT.

V usage is TRBV6-5 and J usage is TRBJ2-7; D might be TRBD1 or TRBD2, each matching 6 bases. The length of the CDR3 is 15 residues. Germline V lookup: CDR1 MNHEY, CDR2 SVGAGI. V gave up 6 bases and J gave up 0 bases, with 15 bases separating them. The CDR3 bases are TGTGCCAGCAGGGACCAACAGGGACTCTCCTACGAGCAGTACGTC. This sequence encodes CASRDQQGLSYEQYV.

This sequence joins TRBV4-1 and TRBJ2-1; D perhaps matches TRBD2 (5 bases). V was clipped by 0 bases and J by 9 bases, with 9 bases between them. Looked up from germline, CDR1 is MGHRA and CDR2 is YSYEKL. This CDR3 region has 13 residues. The chain's CDR3 is CASSQELRGEQFF. CDR3 sequence (DNA): TGCGCCAGCAGCCAAGAACTACGGGGTGAGCAGTTCTTC.

The chain carries TRBV27 and TRBJ1-2; possible D gene TRBD1, 5 bases. CDR1 is MNHEY and CDR2 is SMNVEV in the germline V gene (reference sequence). The CDR3 is 15 residues long. V lost 6 bases and J 6 bases, leaving 20 bases between the germline ends. CDR3 residues: CASSPVTGAGNGYTF. DNA for the CDR3: TGTGCCAGCAGCCCGGTCACGGGCGCAGGGAATGGCTACACCTTC.

The chain combines TRBV3-1 (or the pseudogene TRBV3-2) with TRBJ2-3; 8 bases line up with TRBD2. This CDR3 has 17 amino acids. V lost 3 bases to trimming and J lost 6 bases; unmatched junction nucleotides: 14. CDR1 is LGHDT, CDR2 YNNKEL, per germline (reference sequence). The CDR3 protein is CASSHRWSAGVPDTQYF. The CDR3 DNA reads as TGTGCCAGCAGCCACAGGTGGTCAGCGGGAGTCCCGGATACGCAGTATTTT.

This clone was seen once. This chain joins TRBV10-3 and TRBJ2-7, with TRBD1 matching 8 bases. Germline-derived CDR1 and CDR2 are ENHRY and SYGVKD. V was clipped by 7 bases and J by 0 bases; unmatched bases: 2. This CDR3 region has 13 residues. The CDR3 coding sequence is TGTGCCATCAAGGACAGGGCCTCCTACGAGCAGTACTTC. Translated, it gives CAIKDRASYEQYF.

V gene TRBV11-2 combines with J gene TRBJ1-6; perhaps TRBD1 as D (6 bases). Germline V gene sequence: CDR1 SGHAT, CDR2 FQNNGV. Trimming took off 4 bases at V and 5 bases at J, with 12 bases between the two ends. There are 15 residues in the CDR3. The CDR3 DNA reads TGTGCCAGCAGCTCATGGGGACATAATAATTCACCCCTCCACTTT. It is translated as CASSSWGHNNSPLHF.

Only a few counts were recorded for this clone. The chain employs TRBV5-6 and TRBJ2-1; TRBD1 matches 9 bases. This CDR3 region has 15 residues. V was clipped by 2 bases and J by 5 bases; unmatched bases: 5. Germline V gene lookup returns CDR1 SGHDT and CDR2 YYEEEE. The CDR3 region is CASSLGTGYHNEQFF. The CDR3 coding sequence is TGTGCCAGCAGCTTAGGGACAGGGTATCACAATGAGCAGTTCTTC.

The chain combines TRBV2 with TRBJ1-3, with a weak D call TRBD1 (6 bases). The V end lost 2 bases, the J end lost 0 bases, and 14 bases lay between the germline ends. In germline, CDR1 is SNHLY, CDR2 FYNNEI. The CDR3 sequence is 17 residues long. The CDR3 coding sequence is TGTGCCAGCAGTGAATGGGCGACAGGACGCTCTGGAAACACCATATATTTT. This sequence encodes CASSEWATGRSGNTIYF.

J is TRBJ1-3 and V is TRBV10-3; 10 bases are a match to TRBD1. J was trimmed by 3 bases and V by 4 bases; bases with no gene match: 9. Germline CDR1 reads ENHRY; CDR2 reads SYGVKD. The CDR3 covers 17 residues. The CDR3: CAISGPRGQGVGNTIYF. The CDR3 bases are TGTGCCATCAGTGGCCCTCGAGGACAGGGGGTTGGAAACACCATATATTTT.

The V and J genes are TRBV7-9 and TRBJ1-1; D is unresolved. Trimming stripped 4 bases from V and 4 bases from J, with 10 bases between. The germline V gene encodes CDR1 SEHNR and CDR2 FQNEAQ (reference sequence). This CDR3 has 13 amino acids. Written as DNA, the CDR3 is TGTGCCAGCAGCTCACGCGAGGTCACTGAAGCTTTCTTT. As protein: CASSSREVTEAFF. Full variable domain (rest looked up from reference TRBV7-9 and TRBJ1-1): DTGVSQNPRHKITKRGQNVTFRCDPISEHNRLYWYRQTLGQGPEFLTYFQNEAQLEKSRLLSDRFSAERPKGSFSTLEIQRTEQGDSAMYLCASSSREVTEAFFGQGTRLTVV.

The rearrangement uses TRBV20-1 and TRBJ2-2; TRBD2 might be the D (5 bases). V was pared by 3 bases and J by 3 bases, with 14 bases between. Germline V lookup: CDR1 DFQATT, CDR2 SNEGSKA (reference sequence). The CDR3 runs 15 residues. The CDR3, as DNA: TGCAGTGCTAGTCGGGATACCCCTTACACCGGGGAGCTGTTTTTT. Its translation is CSASRDTPYTGELFF.

The V gene is TRBV5-1, the J gene TRBJ2-7; 11 nucleotides line up with TRBD1. The J segment lost 3 bases and the V segment lost 0 bases, leaving 5 bases of the junction unmatched. The CDR3 spans 16 residues. From germline, CDR1 is SGHRS and CDR2 YFSETQ. CDR3 sequence: CASSLDGQGASYEQYF. The CDR3 coding sequence is TGCGCCAGCAGCTTGGACGGACAGGGGGCAAGCTACGAGCAGTACTTC.

CDR3 sequence reads: CAWSLMVNGELFF. The CDR3 bases are TGTGCCTGGAGTCTTATGGTTAACGGGGAGCTGTTTTTT. The chain employs TRBV30 and TRBJ2-2, with no clear D. Looked up from germline, CDR1 is GTSNPN and CDR2 is SVGIG (reference sequence). V was clipped by 2 bases and J by 7 bases, with 11 bases between them. There are 13 residues in the CDR3.

This sequence joins TRBV4-1 and TRBJ1-5; D ambiguous. V dropped 0 bases and J dropped 0 bases, with 9 bases sitting between them. The CDR3 covers 16 residues. CDR1 and CDR2 (germline): MGHRA, YSYEKL. CDR3 bases: TGCGCCAGCAGCCAAGAAGGGCGGAATAGCAATCAGCCCCAGCATTTT. Amino acid sequence: CASSQEGRNSNQPQHF.

The V gene is TRBV28, the J gene TRBJ1-4; a possible D gene is TRBD1 (5 bases). Germline CDR1 MDHEN, CDR2 SYDVKM. V lost 9 bases and J lost 0, with 11 bases in between. The CDR3 contains 14 residues. Here the CDR3 DNA reads TGTGCCAGTGCCCGGGGGTCAACTAATGAAAAACTGTTTTTT. Protein: CASARGSTNEKLFF.

This chain connects TRBV25-1 to TRBJ1-5; a weak D match, TRBD1 (5 bases). CDR3 size: 12 residues. The V end was cut by 6 bases, the J end by 9 bases, with 12 bases between. Looked up from germline, CDR1 is MGHDK and CDR2 is SYGVNS. DNA of the CDR3: TGTGCCAGCAGACAGGCATTGGGGCCCCAGCATTTT. Its protein is CASRQALGPQHF.

V and J are TRBV7-2 and TRBJ1-4, with unresolved D. V lost 0 bases and J 8 bases, leaving 7 bases between the germline ends. Germline V gene sequence: CDR1 SGHTA, CDR2 FQGNSA. This CDR3 is 13 amino acids long. The CDR3 sequence is CASSLARAEKLFF. DNA of the CDR3: TGTGCCAGCAGCTTAGCGAGGGCCGAAAAACTGTTTTTT.

The V call is TRBV20-1, the J call TRBJ2-2, with 8 positions matching TRBD2. Per germline, CDR1 DFQATT and CDR2 SNEGSKA (reference sequence). This CDR3 region has 11 residues. CDR3 nucleotides: TGCGGAGGCGGGGGGACCGGGGAGCTGTTTTTT. Protein product: CGGGGTGELFF.